This TCR beta chain comes out of a study of cytomegalovirus exposure and HLA in healthy donors. Study-wide findings and caveats: The study designated around 150 TCR beta chains cytomegalovirus-associated.

Trimming cost V 5 bases and J 2 bases, with 11 bases left between them. The length of the CDR3 is 14 residues. Germline lookup yields CDR1 MRHNA and CDR2 SNTAGT. These donors were members of the roughly 120-subject validation cohort, a group separate from the roughly 670-subject first cohort. Clones were sequenced by immunoSEQ multiplex PCR, and TCRdb holds only the in-frame ones, with some missing. This sample yields roughly 110,000 clones, of which roughly nine tenths are seen a single time; about 2% belongs to the top ten. Notes on this clone: No antigen is known for it.

This sequence originates from a woman aged 18-35 years in good health and CMV-seropositive. This chain links TRBV6-4 with TRBJ2-3, with D possibly being TRBD1 (5 bases). Sequencing used PBMCs. CDR3 in amino acids: CASSLGQDTDTQYF. CDR3 in DNA: TGTGCCAGCAGTCTCGGACAAGACACAGATACGCAGTATTTT.